These 5 T cell receptor beta chains originate from one sample sequenced in a study of graft-versus-host responses after intestinal transplantation. The antigens these receptors bind are not known. The data were produced by immunoSEQ multiplex PCR, yet TCRdb's version contains in-frame clones alone and is incomplete. The data show about 39,000 clones, roughly 96% seen once. Sequenced material: unstimulated CD8+ T cells sorted from spleen or lymph node cells, taken before transplant. Receptors were obtained from a human donor who was the organ donor for an intestinal transplant.

V gene TRBV6-5 combines with J gene TRBJ2-6; no firm D call. The CDR3 totals 13 residues. Germline V gene sequence: CDR1 MNHEY, CDR2 SVGAGI. V dropped 7 bases and J dropped 2 bases, with 6 bases sitting between them. The CDR3 DNA reads TGTGCCAGCACTATTGCTGGGGCCAACGTCCTGACTTTC. Translation gives CASTIAGANVLTF.

The count of this clone is one. V gene TRBV4-3 combines with J gene TRBJ2-3; the match to TRBD2 covers 8 bases. The CDR3 runs 16 residues. CDR1 LGHNA and CDR2 YSLEER come from the germline V gene. The trim removed 0 bases at V and 1 base at J, leaving 3 bases unmatched. This CDR3 reads CASSQDSGVRTDTQYF. For the CDR3, the DNA is TGCGCCAGCAGCCAAGATAGCGGGGTGCGCACAGATACGCAGTATTTT.

V gene TRBV7-2 combines with J gene TRBJ1-5; D is unclear. Per germline, CDR1 SGHTA and CDR2 FQGNSA. Trimming left V 2 bases short and J 5 bases short, with 7 bases between. This CDR3 region has 13 residues. The CDR3 DNA is TGTGCCAGCAGCTTACATCAGGATCAGCCCCAGCATTTT. Translated: CASSLHQDQPQHF.

The CDR3 DNA is TGTGCCAGCAGCTTGACGAACACCGGGGAGCTGTTTTTT. This codes for CASSLTNTGELFF. V is TRBV5-4 and J is TRBJ2-2; no firm D call. The CDR3 has 13 amino acids. The V end was cut by 1 base, the J end by 0 bases, with 1 base between. Per the germline V gene, CDR1 is SGHNT and CDR2 is YYREEE (reference sequence).

V gene TRBV15 combines with J gene TRBJ1-1; no clear D gene. Germline assignment: CDR1 LNHNV and CDR2 YYDKDF (reference sequence). The V and J ends lost 0 bases and 5 bases respectively, with 16 bases between them. The CDR3 consists of 16 residues. The CDR3 spells CATSRDLGPTGTEAFF. CDR3 DNA sequence: TGTGCCACCAGCAGAGATCTCGGACCCACTGGGACTGAAGCTTTCTTT.